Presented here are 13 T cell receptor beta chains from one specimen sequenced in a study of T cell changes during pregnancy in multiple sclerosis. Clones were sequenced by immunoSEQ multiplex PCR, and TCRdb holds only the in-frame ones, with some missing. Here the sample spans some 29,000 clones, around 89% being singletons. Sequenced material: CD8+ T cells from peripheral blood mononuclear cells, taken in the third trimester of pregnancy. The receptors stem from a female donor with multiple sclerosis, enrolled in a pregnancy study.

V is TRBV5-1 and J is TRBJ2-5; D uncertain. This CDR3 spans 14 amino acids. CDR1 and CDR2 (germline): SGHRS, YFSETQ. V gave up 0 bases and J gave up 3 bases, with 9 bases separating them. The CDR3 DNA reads TGCGCCAGCAGCTTGGCGGTCGCCAAAGAGACCCAGTACTTC. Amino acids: CASSLAVAKETQYF.

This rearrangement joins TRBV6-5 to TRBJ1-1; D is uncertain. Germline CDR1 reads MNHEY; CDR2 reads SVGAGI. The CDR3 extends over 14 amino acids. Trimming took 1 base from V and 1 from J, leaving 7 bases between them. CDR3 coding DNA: TGTGCCAGCAGTTACTTCGCGGGGAACACTGAAGCTTTCTTT. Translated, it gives CASSYFAGNTEAFF.

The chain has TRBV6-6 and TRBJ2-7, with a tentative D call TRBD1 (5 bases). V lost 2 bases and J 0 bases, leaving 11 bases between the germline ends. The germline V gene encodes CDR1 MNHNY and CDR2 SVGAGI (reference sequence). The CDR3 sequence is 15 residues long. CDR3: CASSYLGHHSYEQYF. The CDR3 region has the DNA TGTGCCAGCAGTTACCTAGGACACCACTCCTACGAGCAGTACTTC.

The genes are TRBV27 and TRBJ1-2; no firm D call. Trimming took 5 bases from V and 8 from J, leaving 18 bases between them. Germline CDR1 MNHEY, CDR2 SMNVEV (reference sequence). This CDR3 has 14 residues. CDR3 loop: CASSPLSGKSGYTF. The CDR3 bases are TGTGCCAGCAGTCCCCTTTCCGGGAAAAGCGGCTACACCTTC.

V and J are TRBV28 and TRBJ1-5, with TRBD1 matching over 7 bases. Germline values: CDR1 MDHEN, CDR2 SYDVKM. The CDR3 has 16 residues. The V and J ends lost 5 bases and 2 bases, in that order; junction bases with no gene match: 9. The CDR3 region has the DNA TGTGCCAGCAGTCCTCGGGCAGGGGGGCGCAATCAGCCCCAGCATTTT. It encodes CASSPRAGGRNQPQHF.

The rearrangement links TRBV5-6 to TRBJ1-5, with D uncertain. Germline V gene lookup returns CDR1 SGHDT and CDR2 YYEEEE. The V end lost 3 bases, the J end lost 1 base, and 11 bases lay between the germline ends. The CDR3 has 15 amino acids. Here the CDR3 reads CASSSGMGSNQPQHF. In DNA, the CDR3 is TGTGCCAGCAGCTCGGGGATGGGGAGCAATCAGCCCCAGCATTTT.

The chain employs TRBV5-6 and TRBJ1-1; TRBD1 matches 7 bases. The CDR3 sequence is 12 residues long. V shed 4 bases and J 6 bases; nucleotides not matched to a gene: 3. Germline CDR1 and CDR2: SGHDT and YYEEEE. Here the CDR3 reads CASSPGQSEAFF. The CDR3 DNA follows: TGTGCCAGCAGCCCGGGACAGTCTGAAGCTTTCTTT.

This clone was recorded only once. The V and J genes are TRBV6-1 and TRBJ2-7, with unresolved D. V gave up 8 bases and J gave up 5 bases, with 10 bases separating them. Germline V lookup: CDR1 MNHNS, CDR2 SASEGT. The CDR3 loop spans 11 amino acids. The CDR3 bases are TGTGCCAGCCGTCGGTACGACGAGCAGTACTTC. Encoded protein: CASRRYDEQYF.

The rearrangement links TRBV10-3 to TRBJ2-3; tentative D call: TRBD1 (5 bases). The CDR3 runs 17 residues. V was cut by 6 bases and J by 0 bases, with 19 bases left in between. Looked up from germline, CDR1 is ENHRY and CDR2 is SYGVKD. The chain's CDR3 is CAIRARVAGTSTDTQYF. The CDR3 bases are TGTGCCATCAGGGCCAGGGTCGCAGGAACTAGCACAGATACGCAGTATTTT.

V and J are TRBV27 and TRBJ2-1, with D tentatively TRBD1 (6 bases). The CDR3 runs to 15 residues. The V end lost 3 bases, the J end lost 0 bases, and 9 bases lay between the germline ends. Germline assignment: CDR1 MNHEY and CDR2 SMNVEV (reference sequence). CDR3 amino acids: CASSLSRGSYNEQFF. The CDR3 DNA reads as TGTGCCAGCAGTTTGTCCAGGGGCTCCTACAATGAGCAGTTCTTC.

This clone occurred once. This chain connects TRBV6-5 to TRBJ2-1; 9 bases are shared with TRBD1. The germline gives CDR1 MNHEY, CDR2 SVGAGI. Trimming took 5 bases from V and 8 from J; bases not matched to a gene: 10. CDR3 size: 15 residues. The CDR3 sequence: CASSPPRTGEDEQFF. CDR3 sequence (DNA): TGTGCCAGCAGTCCCCCTCGGACAGGGGAGGATGAGCAGTTCTTC.

DNA of the CDR3: TGTGCCAGCAGCCAGACCTACAGGGACAATCAGCCCCAGCATTTT. Translating gives CASSQTYRDNQPQHF. The V and J genes are TRBV27 and TRBJ1-5; TRBD1 is a possible D gene (6 bases). The V end was cut by 6 bases, the J end by 3 bases, with 15 bases between. CDR1 is MNHEY and CDR2 is SMNVEV in the germline V gene (reference sequence). The CDR3 contains 15 residues.

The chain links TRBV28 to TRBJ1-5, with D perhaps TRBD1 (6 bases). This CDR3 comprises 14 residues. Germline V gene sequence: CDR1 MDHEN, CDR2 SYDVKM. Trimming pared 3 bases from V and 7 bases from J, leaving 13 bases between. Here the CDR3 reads CASSLGGGDQPQHF. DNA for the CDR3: TGTGCCAGCAGTTTGGGGGGGGGCGACCAGCCCCAGCATTTT.